This TCR beta chain was recorded in a study of neurological immune-mediated disorders. About the study: Among around 34 multiple sclerosis patients, about 31 were relapsing-remitting and 3 were secondary progressive.

The cDNA came from 5'RACE with 10-nucleotide random UMIs. TCRdb fed the 5' RACE reads into MiXCR, producing one record per CDR3 protein. This table holds 55,000 to 80,000 distinct CDR3 sequences, less than 6% found once. Germline V gene data show CDR1 as SQVTM and CDR2 as ANQGSEA. This CDR3 has 8 amino acids. Trimming stripped 7 bases from V and 11 bases from J, with 8 bases between. This clonotype was seen at least ten times. Its antigen is unknown. Libraries used 2 million unsorted PBMCs kept frozen in RNAlater. General study points: Expanded clones shared no CDR3 amino acid sequences across subjects, suggesting private repertoires in all groups.

Sequenced input: PBMCs. This clonotype originated in a woman aged 50 to 65 with multiple sclerosis. The V and J genes are TRBV29-1 and TRBJ1-1; D may be TRBD1 (6 bases). CDR3: CSGGGAFF. DNA of the CDR3: TGCAGCGGAGGGGGGGCTTTCTTT.